Below, one T cell receptor beta chain is given with its context. This sample was included in a study of shared clonotypes between healthy human individuals. Execution of the assay was at deep level. The data were produced by immunoSEQ multiplex PCR, yet TCRdb's version contains in-frame clones alone and is incomplete. The sample has 1.4 million to 1.5 million clones, 95% to 97% seen once. The V and J ends lost 7 bases and 2 bases respectively, with 5 bases between them. Per the germline V gene, CDR1 is SNHLY and CDR2 is FYNNEI. The CDR3 has 11 residues. The TCR originated in a man aged 30 to 39 in good health. Sequencing was done on a sample of naive CD4+ T cells sorted from blood. Subset indicated: CD45RA+ positively selected. This chain joins TRBV2 and TRBJ2-5; D gene uncertain. CDR3 in DNA: TGTGCCAGCAATGTACAAGAGACCCAGTACTTC. This sequence encodes CASNVQETQYF.